This entry features one T cell receptor beta chain sequence. Antigen specificity is unknown. The entry originates in a study of cytomegalovirus exposure and HLA in healthy donors. General study findings and limits: Clonal expansion, a later analysis showed, was greater in HLA-associated TCR beta chains than in equally common others.

Germline CDR1 is MDHEN and CDR2 is SYDVKM. Between the trimmed V and J ends, which lost 3 bases and 1 base, there was a span of 15 bases. The CDR3 covers 16 residues. The study ran its PCR with 60 Vbeta and 13 Jbeta primers. TCRdb keeps only in-frame clones here, not all; method: immunoSEQ multiplex PCR. The sample has 60,000 to 85,000 clones, 75% to 80% seen once. The TCR comes from a man in his forties in good health and CMV-seronegative. The sequenced sample was PBMCs. V usage is TRBV28 and J usage is TRBJ1-1, with D possibly being TRBD1 (5 bases). CDR3 sequence (DNA): TGTGCCAGCAGTTTTGGCGGGGCAGTGTCGAACACTGAAGCTTTCTTT. It codes for CASSFGGAVSNTEAFF.